The 17 T cell receptor beta chains below all came from one sample that was sequenced in a study of blood T cell repertoires in COVID-19. Sequencing used immunoSEQ multiplex PCR; TCRdb keeps in-frame clones, though not all of them. This table holds about 490,000 clones, 80% to 90% found once. Specimen: peripheral blood. These receptors all come from a human donor in a cohort sampled during active COVID-19.

The V gene is TRBV7-8, the J gene TRBJ2-2; 10 bases align to TRBD2. This CDR3 comprises 17 residues. The germline CDR1 and CDR2 sequences are SGHVS and FQNEAQ. Trimming at V came to 5 bases and at J to 0 bases, leaving 6 bases not matched to a gene. The CDR3 reads CASSPSLAGPNTGELFF. The CDR3 DNA is TGTGCCAGCAGCCCGTCACTAGCGGGACCGAACACCGGGGAGCTGTTTTTT.

The chain uses TRBV5-1 and TRBJ2-3; a weak D match, TRBD1 (5 bases). Looked up from germline, CDR1 is SGHRS and CDR2 is YFSETQ. The CDR3 is 16 amino acids. V shed 3 bases and J shed 0 bases, with 14 bases lying between them. The CDR3 bases are TGCGCCAGCAGCTCCTTACAGGATACTAGCACAGATACGCAGTATTTT. Its translation is CASSSLQDTSTDTQYF.

As for this clone: The same CDR3 is also encoded by other DNA sequences in this sample. V gene TRBV19 combines with J gene TRBJ1-6; 8 bases fit TRBD1. Looked up from germline, CDR1 is LNHDA and CDR2 is SQIVND (reference sequence). The CDR3 totals 14 residues. V was pared by 5 bases and J by 7 bases, with 4 bases of the junction left unmatched. CDR3 residues: CASSLGQGNSPLHF. CDR3 nucleotides: TGTGCCAGTAGTCTCGGACAGGGAAATTCACCCCTCCACTTT.

The CDR3 region is CASSRFKLNADTQYF. The CDR3 DNA sequence: TGTGCCAGCAGCCGTTTTAAACTAAACGCAGATACGCAGTATTTT. V and J are TRBV6-5 and TRBJ2-3; D call uncertain. Germline loops: CDR1 MNHEY, CDR2 SVGAGI. The CDR3 has 15 amino acids. Trimming removed 6 bases from V and 4 bases from J, with 17 bases in between.

The genes are TRBV6-5 and TRBJ1-1; 9 bases map to TRBD1. Trimming removed 6 bases from V and 7 bases from J; junction bases left unmatched: 6. The CDR3 totals 13 residues. The V gene's germline CDR1 is MNHEY and CDR2 SVGAGI. In nucleotides, the CDR3 is TGTGCCAGCAGGGCCGACAGGGGGAATGAAGCTTTCTTT. Translating it yields CASRADRGNEAFF.

This chain connects TRBV2 to TRBJ2-7; TRBD1 matches 7 bases. The CDR3 has 13 residues. Germline V lookup: CDR1 SNHLY, CDR2 FYNNEI. Unmatched junction bases numbered 7, after V lost 6 bases and J lost 5 bases. This chain's CDR3 is CASSGTVRDEQYF. CDR3 coding DNA: TGTGCCAGCAGCGGGACAGTTCGGGACGAGCAGTACTTC.

The chain recombines TRBV6-5 with TRBJ1-4; D ambiguous. Between the trimmed V and J ends, which lost 0 bases and 2 bases, there was a span of 4 bases. The CDR3 sequence is 14 residues long. Germline CDR1 MNHEY, CDR2 SVGAGI. The CDR3 is CASSYSRTNEKLFF. The CDR3 nucleotides are TGTGCCAGCAGTTACTCCCGTACTAATGAAAAACTGTTTTTT.

This rearrangement joins TRBV7-2 to TRBJ1-1; possible D gene TRBD1, 5 bases. This CDR3 has 14 residues. The V end was cut by 5 bases, the J end by 5 bases, with 15 bases between. Germline loops: CDR1 SGHTA, CDR2 FQGNSA. The CDR3 DNA reads TGTGCCAGCAGCCTTGACAGTTCATCGACTGAAGCTTTCTTT. Encoded protein: CASSLDSSSTEAFF.

This clone was seen more than once but under ten times. The chain carries TRBV30 and TRBJ1-1, with D tentatively TRBD1 (5 bases). The CDR3 contains 13 residues. Trimming removed 0 bases at V and 1 base at J, with 6 bases between. CDR1 and CDR2 from the germline V gene are GTSNPN and SVGIG (reference sequence). CDR3 region: CAWSVQENTEAFF. Here the CDR3 DNA reads TGTGCCTGGAGTGTACAGGAGAACACTGAAGCTTTCTTT.

This chain links TRBV14 with TRBJ2-1; tentatively, D is TRBD2 (6 bases). Germline V gene data show CDR1 as SGHDN and CDR2 as FVKESK. This CDR3 is 16 amino acids long. Deletions cut 3 bases from V and 14 bases from J, with 26 bases between. CDR3 protein: CASSHRRLGGGGKKFF. The CDR3, as DNA: TGTGCCAGCAGCCACCGTCGGTTGGGTGGGGGAGGAAAGAAGTTCTTC.

This clone was recorded once. The chain couples TRBV28 to TRBJ1-4, with 9 bases fitting TRBD1. There are 14 residues in the CDR3. Germline V CDR1 and CDR2: MDHEN, SYDVKM. V gave up 5 bases and J gave up 7 bases; unmatched junction bases: 5. The CDR3 here is CASSEDRGSEKLFF. CDR3 DNA: TGTGCCAGCAGTGAGGACAGGGGAAGTGAAAAACTGTTTTTT. Together with reference TRBV28 and TRBJ1-4, the CDR3 gives the full variable domain: DVKVTQSSRYLVKRTGEKVFLECVQDMDHENMFWYRQDPGLGLRLIYFSYDVKMKEKGDIPEGYSVSREKKERFSLILESASTNQTSMYLCASSEDRGSEKLFFGSGTQLSVL.

The chain combines TRBV29-1 with TRBJ1-4; D may be TRBD1 (6 bases). Germline CDR1 reads SQVTM; CDR2 reads ANQGSEA. V lost 7 bases to trimming and J lost 7 bases, with 13 bases between them. The CDR3 has 12 amino acids. The CDR3: CSGGVRGEKLFF. The CDR3 DNA follows: TGCAGCGGAGGGGTCAGGGGTGAAAAACTGTTTTTT.

This clone was recorded at least ten times. The chain joins TRBV24-1 to TRBJ2-1, with D possibly TRBD2 on 6 matching bases. The germline gives CDR1 KGHDR, CDR2 SFDVKD. V lost 9 bases, J lost 7 bases, and 12 bases lay in between. The CDR3 is 12 residues long. DNA for the CDR3: TGTGCCACCCGAGGGAGGACGAATGAGCAGTTCTTC. It encodes CATRGRTNEQFF.

Regarding this clone: The sample holds other DNA sequences that translate to the same CDR3. Here the CDR3 reads CASSLEGATEAFF. The CDR3 nucleotides read TGTGCCAGCAGCTTAGAGGGGGCGACTGAAGCTTTCTTT. This chain uses TRBV7-9 with TRBJ1-1, with 7 bases that match TRBD1. The CDR3 contains 13 residues. In germline, CDR1 is SEHNR, CDR2 FQNEAQ (reference sequence). The V and J ends lost 1 base and 5 bases, in that order; junction bases with no gene match: 1.

The sample holds one count of this clone. The V and J genes are TRBV6-2 or TRBV6-3 and TRBJ2-1, with D perhaps TRBD2 (5 bases). The CDR3 is made up of 16 amino acids. V shed 5 bases and J shed 3 bases, with 17 bases lying between them. Germline assignment: CDR1 MNHEY and CDR2 SVGEGT. The CDR3 DNA reads TGTGCCAGCAGTCCAAGGCGGCGGGTGGGCTACAATGAGCAGTTCTTC. Its translation: CASSPRRRVGYNEQFF.

The V call is TRBV27, the J call TRBJ1-6; TRBD1 matches 8 bases. This CDR3 contains 13 residues. V was clipped by 5 bases and J by 13 bases; unmatched bases: 7. From germline, CDR1 is MNHEY and CDR2 SMNVEV (reference sequence). The CDR3 spells CASSPRTGRPLHF. The CDR3 coding sequence is TGTGCCAGCAGTCCACGGACAGGGAGGCCCCTCCACTTT.

This CDR3 reads CASSPGTLNEKLFF. CDR3 bases: TGCGCCAGCAGCCCCGGGACACTTAATGAAAAACTGTTTTTT. The rearrangement uses TRBV5-1 and TRBJ1-4; TRBD1 might be the D (6 bases). This CDR3 has 14 amino acids. Trimming removed 4 bases at V and 4 bases at J, with 11 bases between. Looked up from germline, CDR1 is SGHRS and CDR2 is YFSETQ. The entire variable domain, with the rest obtained from reference TRBV5-1 and TRBJ1-4, is as follows: KAGVTQTPRYLIKTRGQQVTLSCSPISGHRSVSWYQQTPGQGLQFLFEYFSETQRNKGNFPGRFSGRQFSNSRSEMNVSTLELGDSALYLCASSPGTLNEKLFFGSGTQLSVL.